These T cell receptor beta chains were read from a single sample in a study of PD-L1 blockade in urothelial cancer. The protocol was immunoSEQ multiplex PCR, while the TCRdb copy is restricted to in-frame clones and leaves out a portion. The table records 35,000 or so clones, approximately 84% of them present only once. The source material was PBMCs, sampled around atezolizumab (anti-PD-L1) treatment. These receptors originate from a man aged 55-75 years with urothelial cancer. CDR3s include the opening cysteine and the closing phenylalanine or tryptophan. The order of the fields is CDR3 DNA, CDR3 protein, J gene, clone size, D gene, V gene. The D gene is left open where the match is weak. Only part of the rows carry a size: once, few, many, or a class if the clone is expanded.

CDR3 DNA: TGCGCCAGCAGCTTGGGGGGGGACAACATTCAGTACTTC
CDR3 protein: CASSLGGDNIQYF
J gene: TRBJ2-4
clone size: NA
D gene: NA
V gene: TRBV5-1

CDR3 DNA: TGCGCCAGCAGCTCTCCCCCGACTAGCGGGATTCTCACCGGGGAGCTGTTTTTT
CDR3 protein: CASSSPPTSGILTGELFF
J gene: TRBJ2-2
clone size: few
D gene: TRBD2
V gene: TRBV5-1

CDR3 DNA: TGTGCCAGCAGCCCAGGGACAGGGGACACTGAAGCTTTCTTT
CDR3 protein: CASSPGTGDTEAFF
J gene: TRBJ1-1
clone size: once
D gene: TRBD1
V gene: TRBV2

CDR3 DNA: TGTGCTAGCAGCTTCAGGGTGGGGCCTTACGAGCAGTACTTC
CDR3 protein: CASSFRVGPYEQYF
J gene: TRBJ2-7
clone size: NA
D gene: NA
V gene: TRBV7-7

CDR3 DNA: TGTGCCAGCAGCTTAGGGACAAGTTCCTACAATGAGCAGTTCTTC
CDR3 protein: CASSLGTSSYNEQFF
J gene: TRBJ2-1
clone size: NA
D gene: NA
V gene: TRBV7-2

CDR3 DNA: TGTGCCTTCGGGAGAATAAAGTTCGCGAACACCGGGGAGCTGTTTTTT
CDR3 protein: CAFGRIKFANTGELFF
J gene: TRBJ2-2
clone size: NA
D gene: NA
V gene: TRBV9

CDR3 DNA: TGCAGCGTTAAGTCCGGGACTAACAATGAAGATACGCAGTATTTT
CDR3 protein: CSVKSGTNNEDTQYF
J gene: TRBJ2-3
clone size: once
D gene: TRBD2
V gene: TRBV29-1

CDR3 DNA: TGTGCCAGCAGCGTAGAGTCCACCTCTACGGAGCAGTACTTC
CDR3 protein: CASSVESTSTEQYF
J gene: TRBJ2-7
clone size: NA
D gene: NA
V gene: TRBV9

CDR3 DNA: TGTGCCAGCAGCGTGGGACTGCCCACTATCTCCAATCAGCCCCAGCATTTT
CDR3 protein: CASSVGLPTISNQPQHF
J gene: TRBJ1-5
clone size: once
D gene: NA
V gene: TRBV2

CDR3 DNA: TGTGCCTGCCGGACAGGGAGGACTGAAGCTTTCTTT
CDR3 protein: CACRTGRTEAFF
J gene: TRBJ1-1
clone size: NA
D gene: TRBD1
V gene: TRBV30

CDR3 DNA: TGCAGCGTTGCGCCACTAGCGGGAGGAGAGACCCAGTACTTC
CDR3 protein: CSVAPLAGGETQYF
J gene: TRBJ2-5
clone size: NA
D gene: TRBD2
V gene: TRBV29-1

CDR3 DNA: TGTGCCAGCAGCTTAACTAGCGGGACGGGAGAGCAGTTCTTC
CDR3 protein: CASSLTSGTGEQFF
J gene: TRBJ2-1
clone size: NA
D gene: TRBD2
V gene: TRBV7-3

CDR3 DNA: TGCGCCAGCAGCTCACAGGCTTCAGTCTCCTACAATGAGCAGTTCTTC
CDR3 protein: CASSSQASVSYNEQFF
J gene: TRBJ2-1
clone size: NA
D gene: NA
V gene: TRBV5-1

CDR3 DNA: TGTGCCTGGAGTCCAGCAAGGACTAGCAACACCGGGGAGCTGTTTTTT
CDR3 protein: CAWSPARTSNTGELFF
J gene: TRBJ2-2
clone size: NA
D gene: TRBD2
V gene: TRBV30

CDR3 DNA: TGTGCCAGCAGTTTACAGCGGAAGAACACCGGGGAGCTGTTTTTT
CDR3 protein: CASSLQRKNTGELFF
J gene: TRBJ2-2
clone size: NA
D gene: NA
V gene: TRBV27